Sequencing of this T cell receptor (beta chain) was carried out in a study of beta chain features in type 1 diabetes. CDR1 MNHEY and CDR2 SMNVEV come from the germline V gene (reference sequence). V gave up 4 bases and J gave up 5 bases, with 24 bases separating them. The CDR3 is 17 residues long. Study observations and caveats: TCRB CDR3s from Type 1 diabetes patients were moderately but significantly shorter in all four CD4+ subsets. Among type 1 diabetes patients, VDJ junctions had fewer insertions and more deletions. The study left unresolved whether HLA type influences TCRB rearrangement.

A remark on this clone: Its antigen is unknown.

Expressed TCRB transcripts were sequenced after all isolated RNA was converted to cDNA. Naive, central memory and regulatory T cell samples averaged roughly 3.5 million immunoSEQ reads each. Libraries were prepared by immunoSEQ multiplex PCR; TCRdb keeps only in-frame clonotypes and omits some of them. The sample carries around 110,000 clones, less than 20% recorded once. This receptor was identified in a man aged 25 to 40 with type 1 diabetes. The chain carries TRBV27 and TRBJ2-7; TRBD1 might be the D (5 bases). The sample comprised central memory CD4+ T cells from blood. The CDR3 bases are TGTGCCAGCAGTTCAGTATTCCCTCCTTCTCCAGGGAACGAGCAGTACTTC. Translation: CASSSVFPPSPGNEQYF.